These 16 T cell receptor beta chains came from one sample sequenced in a study of shared clonotypes between healthy human individuals. The protocol was immunoSEQ multiplex PCR, while the TCRdb copy is restricted to in-frame clones and leaves out a portion. The sample shows more than 550,000 clones, 92% of them seen only once. The naive CD8 fraction comprised CD45RO-negative cells positively selected for CCR7 and excluded terminally differentiated effector memory CD45RA+ cells. Sequenced input: naive CD8+ T cells sorted from blood. Receptors originate from a man younger than 45 in good health.

The chain is built from TRBV2 and TRBJ1-1, with TRBD1 as a possible D gene (5 bases). Trimming removed 6 bases from V and 4 bases from J, with 6 bases in between. The length of the CDR3 is 11 residues. CDR1 and CDR2 from the germline V gene are SNHLY and FYNNEI. CDR3 sequence: CASRGVTEAFF. DNA for the CDR3: TGTGCCAGCAGGGGGGTCACTGAAGCTTTCTTT.

The CDR3 here is CASSLGDTDTQYF. The CDR3, as DNA: TGTGCCAGCAGCTTGGGGGACACAGATACGCAGTATTTT. This chain connects TRBV5-4 to TRBJ2-3; no firm D call. V was pared by 0 bases and J by 2 bases, with 4 bases between. There are 13 residues in the CDR3. In germline, CDR1 is SGHNT, CDR2 YYREEE (reference sequence).

V gene TRBV11-2 combines with J gene TRBJ2-1; tentatively, D is TRBD1 or TRBD2 (5 bases each). This CDR3 region has 16 residues. The V end was cut by 0 bases, the J end by 3 bases, with 12 bases between. Germline assignment: CDR1 SGHAT and CDR2 FQNNGV. The CDR3 sequence: CASSLEPGPNYNEQFF. The CDR3 bases are TGTGCCAGCAGCTTAGAACCGGGACCGAACTACAATGAGCAGTTCTTC.

The chain carries TRBV30 and TRBJ1-5; D possibly corresponds to TRBD1 (5 bases). In germline, CDR1 is GTSNPN, CDR2 SVGIG (reference sequence). This CDR3 has 13 residues. V dropped 0 bases and J dropped 7 bases, with 10 bases sitting between them. The CDR3 here is CAWSVGPGQPQHF. The CDR3 DNA sequence: TGTGCCTGGAGTGTAGGGCCAGGGCAGCCCCAGCATTTT.

This chain links TRBV9 with TRBJ2-1; 13 positions match TRBD2. V lost 0 bases and J lost 6; bases outside the gene matches: 9. The CDR3 sequence is 18 residues long. The V gene's germline CDR1 is SGDLS and CDR2 YYNGEE. CDR3 nucleotides: TGTGCCAGCAGCGTAGGTACTAGCGGGAGGGAATTTGGCAATGAGCAGTTCTTC. Encoded protein: CASSVGTSGREFGNEQFF.

The V gene is TRBV6-1, the J gene TRBJ2-1, with D possibly being TRBD1 (6 bases). V was shortened by 6 bases and J by 4 bases, with 16 bases between the two germline ends. The CDR3 length is 15 residues. Germline CDR1 and CDR2: MNHNS and SASEGT. The CDR3: CASSWGQDPYNEQFF. CDR3 DNA: TGTGCCAGCAGCTGGGGGCAGGACCCTTACAATGAGCAGTTCTTC.

The genes are TRBV5-8 and TRBJ2-1; no firm D call. This CDR3 spans 15 amino acids. The germline gives CDR1 SGHTS, CDR2 YDEGEE. V gave up 1 base and J gave up 9 bases, with 17 bases separating them. The CDR3 here is CASSLSIRSEAEQFF. The CDR3 region has the DNA TGTGCCAGCAGCTTGTCCATTAGGAGTGAAGCTGAGCAGTTCTTC.

The J gene is TRBJ1-5, the V gene TRBV7-9, with D perhaps matching TRBD1 (5 bases). Germline V gives CDR1 SEHNR, CDR2 FQNEAQ (reference sequence). This CDR3 has 15 amino acids. Trimming removed 6 bases at V and 0 bases at J, with 12 bases between. CDR3 sequence (DNA): TGTGCCAGCAGTGGGGGAAAGTTTAGCAATCAGCCCCAGCATTTT. This translates into CASSGGKFSNQPQHF.

The rearrangement links TRBV7-6 to TRBJ2-3; a weak D match, TRBD2 (6 bases). V was trimmed by 1 base and J by 4 bases, leaving 9 bases between them. The CDR3 is 14 residues long. CDR1 and CDR2 (germline): SGHVS, FNYEAQ. The CDR3 reads CASSLGGGADTQYF. The CDR3 region has the DNA TGTGCCAGCAGCTTAGGGGGAGGCGCAGATACGCAGTATTTT.

This chain joins TRBV7-2 and TRBJ2-3; the D gene is possibly TRBD2 (5 bases). CDR1 and CDR2 from the germline V gene are SGHTA and FQGNSA. Trimming shortened V by 5 bases and J by 0 bases, and 15 bases separated the two germline ends. The CDR3 spans 16 residues. CDR3 coding DNA: TGTGCCAGCAGCCCACGTAGGGAGACTAGCACAGATACGCAGTATTTT. This sequence encodes CASSPRRETSTDTQYF.

This sequence joins TRBV19 and TRBJ1-1, with D unresolved. The CDR3 sequence is 12 residues long. Germline CDR1 reads LNHDA; CDR2 reads SQIVND (reference sequence). V lost 0 bases to trimming and J lost 8 bases, with 7 bases between them. The CDR3 is CASSIDRAEAFF. CDR3 in DNA: TGTGCCAGTAGTATAGATAGGGCAGAAGCTTTCTTT.

This clone was counted a few times. V gene TRBV13 combines with J gene TRBJ1-2, with a weak D call TRBD1 (5 bases). The CDR3 length is 15 residues. V lost 5 bases to trimming and J lost 5 bases, with 18 bases between them. Germline assignment: CDR1 PRHDT and CDR2 FYEKMQ (reference sequence). Here the CDR3 reads CASSTGRTNPYGYTF. The CDR3 DNA follows: TGTGCCAGCAGCACGGGACGGACCAACCCTTATGGCTACACCTTC.

V gene TRBV5-5 combines with J gene TRBJ2-5, with 10 bases aligning to TRBD1. Germline V CDR1 and CDR2: SGHKS, YYEKEE (reference sequence). This CDR3 contains 15 residues. The J segment lost 5 bases and the V segment lost 6 bases, leaving 10 bases of the junction unmatched. Here the CDR3 reads CASIIPGQGTETQYF. CDR3 in DNA: TGTGCCAGCATAATTCCGGGACAGGGGACGGAGACCCAGTACTTC.

As to this clone: Other nucleotide sequences in the sample specify the same CDR3. The chain recombines TRBV7-9 with TRBJ2-7; D is unclear. The V end was cut by 2 bases, the J end by 4 bases, with 6 bases between. The CDR3 runs to 12 residues. Germline CDR1 reads SEHNR; CDR2 reads FQNEAQ (reference sequence). CDR3 in amino acids: CASSLRGYEQYF. The CDR3 coding sequence is TGTGCCAGCAGCTTACGAGGTTACGAGCAGTACTTC.

This clone was observed once. The rearrangement joins TRBV13 to TRBJ2-7, with TRBD2 identical over 14 bases. Losses at the gene ends were 0 bases for V and 6 bases for J; bases not matched to a gene: 1. The CDR3 has 15 amino acids. Germline CDR1 PRHDT, CDR2 FYEKMQ (reference sequence). The chain's CDR3 is CASSLGGLAGAEQYF. DNA of the CDR3: TGTGCCAGCAGCTTAGGGGGACTAGCGGGAGCCGAGCAGTACTTC.

This clone was detected once. The rearrangement joins TRBV7-2 to TRBJ2-2; D is unclear. Germline CDR1 is SGHTA and CDR2 is FQGNSA. V was cut by 5 bases and J by 11 bases, with 15 bases left in between. The CDR3 has 13 residues. The CDR3 nucleotides read TGTGCCAGCAGCCCCGTAAGCCCGGGCGAGCTGTTTTTT. This encodes CASSPVSPGELFF.